This T cell receptor (beta chain) was sequenced for a study of blood T cell repertoires in COVID-19. Study overall: PBMCs, B-cell-depleted T cells, or T cells provided the cDNA or gDNA that made up the material.

Methods used by the authors: Quantification of nucleated cells was approximated via reference gene primer amplification. Produced via immunoSEQ multiplex PCR; TCRdb's table is partial and in-frame only. V and J calls and clone size are as listed in that table; D and trimming were resolved from the DNA. The top ten hold 2.5% to 3.5% of the sample, which has some 310,000 clones, approximately 87% seen once. Germline V gene lookup returns CDR1 SNHLY and CDR2 FYNNEI. With V trimmed by 3 bases and J by 1 base, 0 bases remained unmatched. The CDR3 has 15 residues. The chain joins TRBV2 to TRBJ1-5; 10 bases agree with TRBD1. This TCR was sampled from a woman aged 25 to 39 with COVID-19, enrolled during active disease. What was sequenced was peripheral blood. The CDR3 sequence: CASSETGGSNQPQHF. The CDR3 region has the DNA TGTGCCAGCAGTGAGACAGGGGGCAGCAATCAGCCCCAGCATTTT.